This is a list of T cell receptor beta chains from one sample in a study of Graves' ophthalmopathy and Graves' hyperthyroidism. MiXCR was run by TCRdb on the multiplex PCR reads, yielding one entry per CDR3 protein. The sample comprises about 620,000 distinct CDR3 sequences, about 20% of which are singletons, and around 7% rests with the top ten. Material for sequencing was peripheral blood. The receptors shown here come from a woman aged 18 to 35 with stable Graves' hyperthyroidism. Some clones in this sample may be carry-over from other donors' samples. Each CDR3 is given with its conserved first and last residue. A D gene is named only where the DNA matches it firmly. A clone size is listed for some rows: how often the clone was seen (once, few, many), or a class if it is expanded.

abundance,v_gene,d_gene,j_gene,CDR3aa,CDR3nt
many,TRBV20-1,-,TRBJ1-2,CSARDFDYGYTF,TGCAGTGCTAGAGATTTCGACTATGGCTACACCTTC
-,TRBV20-1,TRBD1,TRBJ1-2,CSASDRDYGYTF,TGCAGTGCTTCCGACAGGGACTATGGCTACACCTTC
few,TRBV28,TRBD1,TRBJ2-2,CASKRGGFDTGELFF,TGTGCCAGCAAACGAGGGGGCTTCGACACCGGGGAGCTGTTTTTT
few,TRBV20-1,-,TRBJ2-2,CSARGLEELFF,TGCAGTGCTAGAGGGTTGGAGGAGCTGTTTTTT
-,TRBV5-1,-,TRBJ1-2,CASSSKTDYGYTF,TGCGCCAGCAGCTCAAAGACGGACTATGGCTACACCTTC
once,TRBV14,-,TRBJ2-7,CASSQSGSYEQYF,TGTGCCAGCAGCCAATCAGGGTCCTACGAGCAGTACTTC
many,TRBV9,-,TRBJ1-2,CASSVGGGIGKLGGYTF,TGTGCCAGCAGCGTAGGTGGAGGGATTGGAAAACTGGGTGGCTACACCTTC
few,TRBV20-1,-,TRBJ2-7,CSAATNPEPYEQYF,TGCAGTGCCGCGACAAACCCCGAGCCGTACGAGCAGTACTTC
-,TRBV20-1,TRBD2,TRBJ2-5,CSAREGTKETQYF,TGCAGTGCTAGAGAAGGGACTAAAGAGACCCAGTACTTC
many,TRBV12-3/TRBV12-4,TRBD1,TRBJ2-5,CASSPGQRETQYF,TGTGCCAGCAGCCCGGGACAGAGGGAGACCCAGTACTTC
-,TRBV30,-,TRBJ2-2,CAWNAGAASELFF,TGTGCCTGGAATGCCGGAGCGGCGTCGGAGCTGTTTTTT
few,TRBV6-1,-,TRBJ1-5,CASSPPATHNQPQHF,TGTGCCAGCAGTCCACCGGCCACCCACAATCAGCCCCAGCATTTT
-,TRBV6-1,-,TRBJ1-5,CASIKGVNVDNQPQHF,TGTGCCAGCATCAAGGGGGTCAACGTGGACAATCAGCCCCAGCATTTT
few,TRBV6-2/TRBV6-3,TRBD2,TRBJ2-2,CASSPRGGEGDTGELFF,TGTGCCAGCAGCCCACGCGGTGGGGAGGGAGACACCGGGGAGCTGTTTTTT
few,TRBV11-1,-,TRBJ2-4,CASSPLTSLAKNIQYF,TGTGCCAGCAGCCCTCTTACCAGTCTAGCCAAAAACATTCAGTACTTC
many,TRBV6-1,-,TRBJ2-7,CASSEGYGASYEQYF,TGTGCCAGCAGCGAAGGTTATGGAGCCTCCTACGAGCAGTACTTC
many,TRBV4-1,-,TRBJ1-2,CASSQSRGPNYGYTF,TGCGCCAGCAGCCAGTCTCGGGGACCAAACTATGGCTACACCTTC
few,TRBV4-3,TRBD2,TRBJ2-5,CASSHQRGQETQYF,TGCGCCAGCAGCCACCAGCGGGGGCAAGAGACCCAGTACTTC
few,TRBV6-1,-,TRBJ1-1,CASSKRTGGDEAFF,TGTGCCAGCAGCAAGAGGACGGGGGGCGATGAAGCTTTCTTT
few,TRBV19,-,TRBJ2-2,CASSIGPQLANTGELFF,TGTGCCAGTAGTATAGGCCCCCAGTTAGCGAACACCGGGGAGCTGTTTTTT
-,TRBV20-1,TRBD2,TRBJ2-5,CSLTSGQETQYF,TGCAGTCTGACTAGCGGCCAAGAGACCCAGTACTTC
-,TRBV24-1,-,TRBJ2-6,CATQPSGANVLTF,TGTGCCACCCAACCCTCTGGGGCCAACGTCCTGACTTTC
many,TRBV7-2,-,TRBJ2-2,CASSFMGYTGELFF,TGTGCCAGCAGCTTTATGGGGTACACCGGGGAGCTGTTTTTT
-,TRBV20-1,-,TRBJ2-7,CSASSAPQNEQYF,TGCAGTGCTTCTAGCGCCCCTCAGAACGAGCAGTACTTC
-,TRBV24-1,-,TRBJ1-2,CATSRSANYGYTF,TGTGCCACCAGTAGGTCCGCTAACTATGGCTACACCTTC
many,TRBV20-1,TRBD1,TRBJ2-5,CSADGGTGNQETQYF,TGCAGTGCTGACGGAGGGACAGGGAACCAAGAGACCCAGTACTTC
many,TRBV20-1,-,TRBJ2-2,CSATYRLQTGELFF,TGCAGTGCTACGTACAGATTACAAACCGGGGAGCTGTTTTTT
-,TRBV7-3,-,TRBJ2-2,CASSPDPMNTGELFF,TGTGCCAGCAGCCCCGACCCCATGAACACCGGGGAGCTGTTTTTT
many,TRBV30,-,TRBJ1-3,CAWSIGTTGNTIYF,TGTGCCTGGTCTATCGGGACAACTGGAAACACCATATATTTT
-,TRBV6-2/TRBV6-3,-,TRBJ2-7,CASLPLGRPSYEQYF,TGTGCCAGCCTCCCCTTGGGAAGACCCTCCTACGAGCAGTACTTC
many,TRBV20-1,TRBD1,TRBJ1-1,CSAAGGTEAFF,TGCAGTGCTGCAGGGGGAACTGAAGCTTTCTTT
-,TRBV14,-,TRBJ1-5,CASSQADPSFNQPQHF,TGTGCCAGCAGCCAAGCCGACCCTTCCTTTAATCAGCCCCAGCATTTT
many,TRBV11-2,-,TRBJ2-7,CASSFSDYEQYF,TGTGCCAGCAGCTTTAGCGACTACGAGCAGTACTTC
many,TRBV5-1,TRBD1,TRBJ1-1,CASSFGTGASFNTEAFF,TGCGCCAGCAGCTTCGGGACAGGGGCCTCGTTTAACACTGAAGCTTTCTTT
-,TRBV20-1,TRBD2,TRBJ2-5,CSALTGLAGYQETQYF,TGCAGTGCCCTAACTGGACTAGCGGGATACCAAGAGACCCAGTACTTC
many,TRBV6-1,-,TRBJ1-1,CASRLTRVAANTEAFF,TGTGCCAGCAGGCTGACCAGGGTCGCGGCGAACACTGAAGCTTTCTTT
-,TRBV5-1,-,TRBJ2-5,CASSLDPGLQETQYF,TGCGCCAGCAGCTTAGACCCCGGTTTACAAGAGACCCAGTACTTC
-,TRBV7-3,-,TRBJ2-5,CASSLEGSETQYF,TGTGCCAGCAGCTTGGAAGGGTCGGAGACCCAGTACTTC
few,TRBV27,-,TRBJ2-7,CASSLLGRTLGQYF,TGTGCCAGCAGTCTTTTGGGACGGACTTTGGGGCAGTACTTC
-,TRBV18,-,TRBJ1-5,CASSLQGVQPQHF,TGTGCCAGCTCCCTACAGGGAGTCCAGCCCCAGCATTTT
-,TRBV6-2/TRBV6-3,-,TRBJ1-5,CASSPQLTLRKQPQHF,TGTGCCAGCAGCCCGCAACTGACACTGAGGAAACAGCCCCAGCATTTT
once,TRBV6-1,TRBD1,TRBJ1-2,CASSPGGGAKYGYTF,TGTGCCAGCAGTCCAGGAGGGGGCGCAAAATATGGCTACACCTTC
many,TRBV12-3/TRBV12-4,-,TRBJ2-7,CASSPTLHEQYF,TGTGCCAGCAGTCCGACTCTCCACGAGCAGTACTTC
many,TRBV29-1,-,TRBJ1-1,CSVVAMNTEAFF,TGCAGCGTTGTGGCCATGAACACTGAAGCTTTCTTT
many,TRBV2,TRBD2,TRBJ2-7,CASSENSGGLNTYEQYF,TGTGCCAGCAGTGAGAATAGCGGGGGGCTAAATACCTACGAGCAGTACTTC
many,TRBV7-8,-,TRBJ2-7,CASSTKWGVYEQYF,TGTGCCAGCAGTACCAAGTGGGGGGTATACGAGCAGTACTTC
-,TRBV20-1,TRBD2,TRBJ2-2,CSARTSGGSYTGELFF,TGCAGTGCTAGGACTAGCGGGGGGTCCTACACCGGGGAGCTGTTTTTT
many,TRBV6-1,TRBD2,TRBJ2-2,CASVLAGGLLTGELFF,TGTGCCAGCGTCCTAGCGGGGGGTCTCCTCACCGGGGAGCTGTTTTTT